These 15 T cell receptor beta chains came from one sample sequenced in a study of T cell changes during pregnancy in multiple sclerosis. Repertoires were generated with immunoSEQ multiplex PCR, while TCRdb's copy carries only in-frame clones and drops some. This table has 70,000 to 95,000 clones, about 94% appearing once. Specimen: peripheral blood, collected in the third trimester of pregnancy. The source of these receptors is a female donor with multiple sclerosis, enrolled in a pregnancy study.

The chain couples TRBV30 to TRBJ2-7, with D maybe TRBD1 (6 bases). The CDR3 has 16 residues. The ends were cut back, 1 base at V and 1 base at J, with 17 bases in the middle. Germline assignment: CDR1 GTSNPN and CDR2 SVGIG (reference sequence). CDR3 DNA sequence: TGTGCCTGGAGTGGAGGGGGATGGGCACCTTCCTACGAGCAGTACTTC. This codes for CAWSGGGWAPSYEQYF.

The CDR3 region is CASRRSARTGTGPYEQYF. In nucleotides, the CDR3 is TGTGCCAGCAGAAGAAGCGCCCGTACCGGGACAGGACCCTACGAGCAGTACTTC. The chain joins TRBV27 to TRBJ2-7; 8 positions match TRBD1. The CDR3 length is 18 residues. The germline gives CDR1 MNHEY, CDR2 SMNVEV (reference sequence). The V and J ends lost 6 bases and 2 bases, in that order; junction bases with no gene match: 18.

The gene calls are TRBV4-3 and TRBJ2-7, with 7 bases that match TRBD2. V was clipped by 1 base and J by 6 bases; unmatched bases: 12. The germline CDR1 and CDR2 sequences are LGHNA and YSLEER. This CDR3 has 16 amino acids. In DNA form, the CDR3 reads TGCGCCAGCAGCCAAGGGGCGGGCCAGCCGGGGGGCGAGCAGTACTTC. This encodes CASSQGAGQPGGEQYF.

Here the CDR3 DNA reads TGCAGCGTTGTGGGAGATCATGAGACCCAGTACTTC. Translated, it gives CSVVGDHETQYF. V is TRBV29-1 and J is TRBJ2-5, with a possible D match to TRBD2 (5 bases). V lost 4 bases and J 5 bases, leaving 11 bases between the germline ends. Germline-derived CDR1 and CDR2 are SQVTM and ANQGSEA. The length of the CDR3 is 12 residues.

The genes are TRBV7-9 and TRBJ2-3; 13 bases are shared with TRBD2. The CDR3 runs 16 residues. The junction had 3 bases not matched to a gene; V was cut back by 4 bases and J by 2 bases. Germline assignment: CDR1 SEHNR and CDR2 FQNEAQ (reference sequence). CDR3 in amino acids: CASSSGLAGITDTQYF. DNA for the CDR3: TGTGCCAGCAGCTCGGGACTAGCGGGGATCACAGATACGCAGTATTTT.

The table lists this clone with a count of one. This chain connects TRBV27 to TRBJ1-1, with D uncertain. CDR1 and CDR2 (germline): MNHEY, SMNVEV (reference sequence). The CDR3 has 16 residues. V was pared by 4 bases and J by 3 bases, with 18 bases between. The chain's CDR3 is CASSSIRVSKDTEAFF. The CDR3 DNA is TGTGCCAGCAGTTCGATCCGGGTCTCCAAGGACACTGAAGCTTTCTTT.

The chain couples TRBV28 to TRBJ1-2, with a possible D match to TRBD1 (5 bases). Germline CDR1 MDHEN, CDR2 SYDVKM. CDR3 length: 14 amino acids. V lost 8 bases and J lost 8, with 21 bases in between. This CDR3 reads CASLSYQGTGGYTF. CDR3 bases: TGTGCCAGCCTCAGTTATCAGGGAACGGGCGGCTACACCTTC.

The chain employs TRBV28 and TRBJ2-5, with D perhaps matching TRBD2 (6 bases). This CDR3 is built from 14 residues. The V end lost 10 bases, the J end lost 0 bases, and 15 bases lay between the germline ends. Germline V gene sequence: CDR1 MDHEN, CDR2 SYDVKM. The DNA for the CDR3 is TGTGCCACCTCGGAGGGGACGTACCAAGAGACCCAGTACTTC. As protein: CATSEGTYQETQYF.

V usage is TRBV4-1 and J usage is TRBJ1-3, with D perhaps matching TRBD1 (5 bases). Germline V gene data show CDR1 as MGHRA and CDR2 as YSYEKL. The CDR3 runs to 17 residues. Trimming left V 0 bases short and J 0 bases short, with 12 bases between. The CDR3: CASSQDSGPYSGNTIYF. CDR3 nucleotides: TGCGCCAGCAGCCAAGATTCAGGGCCCTACTCTGGAAACACCATATATTTT.

Written as DNA, the CDR3 is TGTGCCAGCAGTTCCCTAGGCCCCCGGGTAGCCTACGAGCAGTACTTC. This translates into CASSSLGPRVAYEQYF. The chain uses TRBV28 and TRBJ2-7; unclear D gene. Germline CDR1 MDHEN, CDR2 SYDVKM. V dropped 4 bases and J dropped 2 bases, with 18 bases sitting between them. The CDR3 has 16 amino acids.

CDR3 DNA sequence: TGTGCCAGTAGTATCGGCAGGGGGGTTTGGGAGACCCAGTACTTC. Its protein product is CASSIGRGVWETQYF. The V gene is TRBV19, the J gene TRBJ2-5; TRBD1 might be the D (7 bases). Trimming removed 3 bases from V and 5 bases from J, with 16 bases in between. Germline loops: CDR1 LNHDA, CDR2 SQIVND (reference sequence). The CDR3 is 15 residues long.

This sequence joins TRBV25-1 and TRBJ2-5; D is undetermined. The CDR3 totals 16 residues. The V end was cut by 2 bases, the J end by 4 bases, with 17 bases between. Germline-derived CDR1 and CDR2 are MGHDK and SYGVNS. The CDR3 DNA reads as TGTGCCAGCAGTGAACTGTGGGTACAGACAACAGAGACCCAGTACTTC. Translated, it gives CASSELWVQTTETQYF.

This chain joins TRBV19 and TRBJ1-1; D gene uncertain. V shed 5 bases and J shed 5 bases, with 15 bases lying between them. From germline, CDR1 is LNHDA and CDR2 SQIVND (reference sequence). The CDR3 loop spans 14 amino acids. DNA of the CDR3: TGTGCCAGTAGTGCCCTCGGAGGGATGACTGAAGCTTTCTTT. It specifies CASSALGGMTEAFF.

The chain links TRBV29-1 to TRBJ1-2; D is unresolved. Trimming removed 3 bases at V and 5 bases at J, with 7 bases between. The length of the CDR3 is 11 residues. Germline V gene data show CDR1 as SQVTM and CDR2 as ANQGSEA. As DNA, the CDR3 is TGCAGCGTTGAGTTCGGTTATGGCTACACCTTC. Translated: CSVEFGYGYTF.

V usage is TRBV27 and J usage is TRBJ2-7, with 7 bases aligning to TRBD2. V lost 3 bases and J lost 2; bases outside the gene matches: 1. This CDR3 has 13 residues. Germline CDR1 MNHEY, CDR2 SMNVEV (reference sequence). CDR3 residues: CASSFAGAYEQYF. DNA for the CDR3: TGTGCCAGCAGTTTTGCGGGAGCCTACGAGCAGTACTTC.